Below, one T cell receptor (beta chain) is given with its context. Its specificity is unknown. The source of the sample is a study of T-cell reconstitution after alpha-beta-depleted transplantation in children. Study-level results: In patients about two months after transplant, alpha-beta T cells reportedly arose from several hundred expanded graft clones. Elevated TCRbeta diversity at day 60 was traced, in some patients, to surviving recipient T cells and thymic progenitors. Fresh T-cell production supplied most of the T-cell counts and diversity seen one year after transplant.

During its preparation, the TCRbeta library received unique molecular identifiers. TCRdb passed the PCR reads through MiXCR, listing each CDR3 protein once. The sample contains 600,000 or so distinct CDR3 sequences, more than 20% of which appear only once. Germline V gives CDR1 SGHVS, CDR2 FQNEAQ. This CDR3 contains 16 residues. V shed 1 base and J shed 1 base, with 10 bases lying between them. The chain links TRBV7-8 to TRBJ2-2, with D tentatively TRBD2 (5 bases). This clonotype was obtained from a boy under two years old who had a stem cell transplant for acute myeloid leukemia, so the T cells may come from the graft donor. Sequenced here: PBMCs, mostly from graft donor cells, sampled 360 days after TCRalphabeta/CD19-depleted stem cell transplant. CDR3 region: CASSLGTLMNTGELFF. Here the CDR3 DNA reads TGTGCCAGCAGCTTAGGGACTCTAATGAACACCGGGGAGCTGTTTTTT.